This section outlines one TCR beta chain sequence together with its context. In the source study's methods: Scientists estimated how many nucleated cells there were by amplifying reference gene primers. Here immunoSEQ multiplex PCR was the method, and the copy in TCRdb shows in-frame clones only, minus some. The DNA gave D and trimming, while V, J and clone size come from that table. The sample carries about 230,000 clones, 75% to 85% recorded once. This specimen comes from a study of blood T cell repertoires in COVID-19. Study background: COVID-19 samples, acute and convalescent, were from the United States, Italy and Spain.

The CDR3 consists of 14 residues. V was clipped by 5 bases and J by 2 bases; unmatched bases: 6. CDR1 is PRHDT and CDR2 is FYEKMQ in the germline V gene (reference sequence). V is TRBV13 and J is TRBJ2-7, with TRBD1 matching 7 bases. This sequence was found in a woman in her forties who had recovered from COVID-19. Sequencing input: peripheral blood. The DNA of the CDR3 is TGTGCCAGCAGCCTCCGGGACAGTACCTACGAGCAGTACTTC. Amino acid sequence: CASSLRDSTYEQYF.